This is a list of T cell receptor beta chains from one sample in a study of blood T cell repertoires in COVID-19. Sequencing was performed with immunoSEQ multiplex PCR; in TCRdb, only in-frame clones are kept and a portion is missing. The top ten hold under 4% of the sample, which has 53,000 or so clones, around 80% seen once. Sequenced: peripheral blood. The source is a man aged 55-75 years with acute or convalescent COVID-19. Both conserved end residues are part of each CDR3. The order of the fields is CDR3 DNA, CDR3 protein, J gene, D gene, V gene, clone size. A D gene is named only where the DNA matches it firmly. Not every row has a clone size; where given, it reads once, few, many or a size class.

DNA: TGTGCCAGCAGTAGAGGGGACAGCGGGTGGGAGCAGTACTTC
CDR3: CASSRGDSGWEQYF
J: TRBJ2-7
D: NA
V: TRBV6-5
size: NA

DNA: TGTGCCAGCAGCAGATCGGTGACCGACATGAACACTGAAGCTTTCTTT
CDR3: CASSRSVTDMNTEAFF
J: TRBJ1-1
D: NA
V: TRBV7-6
size: NA

DNA: TGTGCCAGCAGTTTTAGTGAGCCCCAGCATTTT
CDR3: CASSFSEPQHF
J: TRBJ1-5
D: NA
V: TRBV6-6
size: once

DNA: TGTGCCAGCAGTCCTCCTCCAGCAGCGGGACCCTACGAGCAGTACTTC
CDR3: CASSPPPAAGPYEQYF
J: TRBJ2-7
D: TRBD2
V: TRBV27
size: NA

DNA: TGTGCCACCAGTTCTCCAACTAGCTGGGGAGAGACCCAGTACTTC
CDR3: CATSSPTSWGETQYF
J: TRBJ2-5
D: NA
V: TRBV24-1
size: NA

DNA: TGTGCCAGCGCCAGACAGGGCCCCTCGGCGCCCTACGAGCAGTACTTC
CDR3: CASARQGPSAPYEQYF
J: TRBJ2-7
D: TRBD1
V: TRBV27
size: NA

DNA: TGTGCCATCAGTGGGGGGACACGCGGCTACACCTTC
CDR3: CAISGGTRGYTF
J: TRBJ1-2
D: NA
V: TRBV10-3
size: NA

DNA: TGTGCCAGCACGGACACTGAAGCTTTCTTT
CDR3: CASTDTEAFF
J: TRBJ1-1
D: NA
V: TRBV28
size: once

DNA: TGTGCCAGCAGCGTAGCCCCAAGGAGACCCCTCCACTTT
CDR3: CASSVAPRRPLHF
J: TRBJ1-6
D: NA
V: TRBV9
size: NA

DNA: TGTGCCAGCAGCTCAGTATCGCAGCCCCAGCATTTT
CDR3: CASSSVSQPQHF
J: TRBJ1-5
D: NA
V: TRBV7-3
size: NA

DNA: TGTGCCAGCAGCGCCACCGGGACAGGAGCTAACTATGGCTACACCTTC
CDR3: CASSATGTGANYGYTF
J: TRBJ1-2
D: TRBD1
V: TRBV5-4
size: NA

DNA: TGTGCCAGCAGCTTAGGGACAGGGGGTCTAGATGAGCAGTTCTTC
CDR3: CASSLGTGGLDEQFF
J: TRBJ2-1
D: TRBD1
V: TRBV7-6
size: NA

DNA: TGTGCCAGCAGCTCCGTACTAGCGGGGAACCCCTACGAGCAGTACTTC
CDR3: CASSSVLAGNPYEQYF
J: TRBJ2-7
D: TRBD2
V: TRBV7-9
size: NA

DNA: TGTGCCATTTCGAGCGGGAGGGCCTCCTACGAGCAGTACTTC
CDR3: CAISSGRASYEQYF
J: TRBJ2-7
D: TRBD2
V: TRBV28
size: NA

DNA: TGCGCCAGCAGCTTGATCGATGGGACTAGCATTGATGGGGAGCTGTTTTTT
CDR3: CASSLIDGTSIDGELFF
J: TRBJ2-2
D: TRBD2
V: TRBV5-1
size: NA

DNA: TGCAGCGGAAACAGGGTGAACACTGAAGCTTTCTTT
CDR3: CSGNRVNTEAFF
J: TRBJ1-1
D: NA
V: TRBV29-1
size: NA

DNA: TGTGCCAGCAGCTTAGCTGGACAGGACAATGAGCAGTTCTTC
CDR3: CASSLAGQDNEQFF
J: TRBJ2-1
D: TRBD1
V: TRBV7-9
size: NA

DNA: TGTGCCAGCAGCCAATGGACAGGGGGGAACGGGGAGCTGTTTTTT
CDR3: CASSQWTGGNGELFF
J: TRBJ2-2
D: TRBD1
V: TRBV3-1/TRBV3-2
size: NA

DNA: TGTGCCAGCAGTTCTATCCAGGGGGCTGAAGCTTTCTTT
CDR3: CASSSIQGAEAFF
J: TRBJ1-1
D: TRBD1
V: TRBV6-2/TRBV6-3
size: NA

DNA: TGCAGTGCTAGCGGGGATGAGCAGTTCTTC
CDR3: CSASGDEQFF
J: TRBJ2-1
D: NA
V: TRBV20-1
size: NA

DNA: TGTGCCAGCAGTTTGAGTGGGAGTGGAAACACCATATATTTT
CDR3: CASSLSGSGNTIYF
J: TRBJ1-3
D: NA
V: TRBV28
size: NA

DNA: TGTGCCAGCAGCGCGACAGGGGAAGAGACCCAGTACTTC
CDR3: CASSATGEETQYF
J: TRBJ2-5
D: TRBD1
V: TRBV5-6
size: NA

DNA: TGTGCCAGCAGTAGCGGGGGTAATCAGCCCCAGCATTTT
CDR3: CASSSGGNQPQHF
J: TRBJ1-5
D: NA
V: TRBV27
size: NA

DNA: TGTGCCAGTAGTCCCGGAAGGGGAAACATTCAGTACTTC
CDR3: CASSPGRGNIQYF
J: TRBJ2-4
D: NA
V: TRBV19
size: NA

DNA: TGTGCCAGCAGCTCAGTTTACAGCTTCGAGCAGTACTTC
CDR3: CASSSVYSFEQYF
J: TRBJ2-7
D: NA
V: TRBV11-1
size: NA

DNA: TGTGCTAGTGCCCCGACAGGGGACTTCACTGAAGCTTTCTTT
CDR3: CASAPTGDFTEAFF
J: TRBJ1-1
D: TRBD1
V: TRBV12-5
size: NA

DNA: TGTGCCAGCAGCTCTACAGGGAACACTGAAGCTTTCTTT
CDR3: CASSSTGNTEAFF
J: TRBJ1-1
D: NA
V: TRBV7-3
size: NA

DNA: TGTGCCAGCAGTACACGAGGACAGATTAATTCACCCCTCCACTTT
CDR3: CASSTRGQINSPLHF
J: TRBJ1-6
D: NA
V: TRBV6-6
size: NA

DNA: TGTGCCAGCAGTAGGGGGGGTGATGAAAAACTGTTTTTT
CDR3: CASSRGGDEKLFF
J: TRBJ1-4
D: NA
V: TRBV28
size: NA

DNA: TGTGCCAGCAATTCGGGCGGGAGTCCAACCTACGAGCAGTACTTC
CDR3: CASNSGGSPTYEQYF
J: TRBJ2-7
D: TRBD2
V: TRBV5-6
size: NA

DNA: TGTGCCAGCAGCCCCCTGCGCGGGAGTGGGCCAGATACGCAGTATTTT
CDR3: CASSPLRGSGPDTQYF
J: TRBJ2-3
D: TRBD2
V: TRBV28
size: NA

DNA: TGTGCCAGCAGCTTATCCGGGACTAGTGGGTCTCTAGTGGCCTACGAGCAGTACTTC
CDR3: CASSLSGTSGSLVAYEQYF
J: TRBJ2-7
D: TRBD2
V: TRBV13
size: NA

DNA: TGTGCCAGCAGCCGCAATAGCGGGCCCTACAATGAGCAGTTCTTC
CDR3: CASSRNSGPYNEQFF
J: TRBJ2-1
D: TRBD2
V: TRBV28
size: NA

DNA: TGTGCCACCAGTGATAACGGACTAGCGGGAGGGGCAGATACGCAGTATTTT
CDR3: CATSDNGLAGGADTQYF
J: TRBJ2-3
D: TRBD2
V: TRBV24-1
size: NA

DNA: TGTGCCAGCTCACCGGGACAGAATGAAAAACTGTTTTTT
CDR3: CASSPGQNEKLFF
J: TRBJ1-4
D: TRBD1
V: TRBV18
size: NA

DNA: TGTGCCAGCAGAGTTCGAAAAATGGGGACAAAGCCCTGTCGGAGTCAGCCCCAGCATTTT
CDR3: CASRVRKMGTKPCRSQPQHF
J: TRBJ1-5
D: NA
V: TRBV7-3
size: NA

DNA: TGTGCCAGCAGCTTCCCACGGACGGGGGGTGAGCAGTACTTC
CDR3: CASSFPRTGGEQYF
J: TRBJ2-7
D: TRBD2
V: TRBV5-4
size: NA

DNA: TGTGCCACCAGTGATGCGGCTAGCGGGGCGGGGGAGCTGTTTTTT
CDR3: CATSDAASGAGELFF
J: TRBJ2-2
D: TRBD2
V: TRBV24-1
size: NA

DNA: TGTGCCAGCAGTTTAGGGGGCGCTTGGTATGGCTACACCTTC
CDR3: CASSLGGAWYGYTF
J: TRBJ1-2
D: NA
V: TRBV28
size: once

DNA: TGTGCCAGCAGTTGGGACAGCTCCTATAATTCACCCCTCCACTTT
CDR3: CASSWDSSYNSPLHF
J: TRBJ1-6
D: TRBD1
V: TRBV6-6
size: NA

DNA: TGTGCCAGCAGTTCCCCGGGGAGGGGGTATGGCTACACCTTC
CDR3: CASSSPGRGYGYTF
J: TRBJ1-2
D: NA
V: TRBV6-5
size: NA

DNA: TGCGCCAGCAGTGCTAAGCCACAGGGCGGCACTGAAGCTTTCTTT
CDR3: CASSAKPQGGTEAFF
J: TRBJ1-1
D: NA
V: TRBV10-2
size: NA

DNA: TGTGCCAGTAGTATAAATCGGGACACTGAAGCTTTCTTT
CDR3: CASSINRDTEAFF
J: TRBJ1-1
D: NA
V: TRBV19
size: few

DNA: TGTGCCAGCTCACCACCGGGGACAGCGAATTCACCCCTCCACTTT
CDR3: CASSPPGTANSPLHF
J: TRBJ1-6
D: TRBD1
V: TRBV18
size: NA

DNA: TGCAGCGTTGAAGTCCGAGCTAGGGGAAATGAGCAGTTCTTC
CDR3: CSVEVRARGNEQFF
J: TRBJ2-1
D: NA
V: TRBV29-1
size: NA

DNA: TGTGCCAGCTCACCTAAGTTGGGGACAGGGTACAATGAGCAGTTCTTC
CDR3: CASSPKLGTGYNEQFF
J: TRBJ2-1
D: TRBD1
V: TRBV18
size: NA

DNA: TGTGCCAGCAGTTTACCTTACGACGGGAACTATGGCTACACCTTC
CDR3: CASSLPYDGNYGYTF
J: TRBJ1-2
D: NA
V: TRBV28
size: NA

DNA: TGTGCCAGCAGGGGGCCTTTCGTCCTTGAGCAGTTCTTC
CDR3: CASRGPFVLEQFF
J: TRBJ2-1
D: NA
V: TRBV6-5
size: NA

DNA: TGTGCCAGCAGTTTAGGGGGACAGGGGATGGCACCCCTCCACTTT
CDR3: CASSLGGQGMAPLHF
J: TRBJ1-6
D: TRBD1
V: TRBV27
size: few

DNA: TGTGCCACCAGTGATCGGGTCAACGGCCAAGAGACCCAGTACTTC
CDR3: CATSDRVNGQETQYF
J: TRBJ2-5
D: NA
V: TRBV24-1
size: NA

DNA: TGTGCCAGCAGCTCACCGGGACAGTTTTACAATGAGCAGTTCTTC
CDR3: CASSSPGQFYNEQFF
J: TRBJ2-1
D: TRBD1
V: TRBV5-6
size: NA

DNA: TGTGCCAGCAGTGGGACTAGCGGGAGCACAGATACGCAGTATTTT
CDR3: CASSGTSGSTDTQYF
J: TRBJ2-3
D: TRBD2
V: TRBV2
size: NA

DNA: TGTGCCAGCAGTTTATTCGTCGCGGCCGCGAACACTGAAGCTTTCTTT
CDR3: CASSLFVAAANTEAFF
J: TRBJ1-1
D: NA
V: TRBV27
size: NA

DNA: TGTGCCAGCAGCCAACTACACGGGACAGGGCTGAGCAATCAGCCCCAGCATTTT
CDR3: CASSQLHGTGLSNQPQHF
J: TRBJ1-5
D: TRBD1
V: TRBV16
size: NA

DNA: TGTGCCAGCAGTTTAGGGGGAGGGGACGAGGGATACACCTTC
CDR3: CASSLGGGDEGYTF
J: TRBJ1-2
D: NA
V: TRBV28
size: NA